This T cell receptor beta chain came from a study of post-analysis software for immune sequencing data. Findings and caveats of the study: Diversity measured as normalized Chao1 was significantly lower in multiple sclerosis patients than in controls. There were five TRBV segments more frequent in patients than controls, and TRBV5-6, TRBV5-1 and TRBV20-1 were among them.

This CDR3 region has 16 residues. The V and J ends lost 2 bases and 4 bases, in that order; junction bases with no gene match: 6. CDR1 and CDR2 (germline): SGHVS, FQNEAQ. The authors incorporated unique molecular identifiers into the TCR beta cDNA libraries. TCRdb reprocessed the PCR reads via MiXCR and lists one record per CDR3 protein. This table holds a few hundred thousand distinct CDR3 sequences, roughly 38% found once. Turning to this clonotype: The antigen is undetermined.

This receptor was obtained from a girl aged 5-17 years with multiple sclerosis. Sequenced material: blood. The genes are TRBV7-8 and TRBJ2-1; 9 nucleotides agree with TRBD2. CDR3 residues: CASSLRSGGFYNEQFF. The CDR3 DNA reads TGTGCCAGCAGCTTACGTAGCGGGGGATTTTACAATGAGCAGTTCTTC. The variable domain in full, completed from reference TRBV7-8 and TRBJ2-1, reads GAGVSQSPRYKVAKRGQDVALRCDPISGHVSLFWYQQALGQGPEFLTYFQNEAQLDKSGLPSDRFFAERPEGSVSTLKIQRTQQEDSAVYLCASSLRSGGFYNEQFFGPGTRLTVL.